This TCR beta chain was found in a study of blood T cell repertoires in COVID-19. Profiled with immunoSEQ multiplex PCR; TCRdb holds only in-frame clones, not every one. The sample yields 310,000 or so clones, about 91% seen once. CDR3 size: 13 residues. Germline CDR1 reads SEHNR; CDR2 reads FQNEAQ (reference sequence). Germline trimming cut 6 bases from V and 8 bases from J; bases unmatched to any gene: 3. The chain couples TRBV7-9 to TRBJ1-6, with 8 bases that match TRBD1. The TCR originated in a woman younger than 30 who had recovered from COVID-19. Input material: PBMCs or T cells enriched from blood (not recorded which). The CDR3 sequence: CASRTGVDSPLHF. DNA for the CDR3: TGTGCCAGCAGGACAGGGGTCGATTCACCCCTCCACTTT.